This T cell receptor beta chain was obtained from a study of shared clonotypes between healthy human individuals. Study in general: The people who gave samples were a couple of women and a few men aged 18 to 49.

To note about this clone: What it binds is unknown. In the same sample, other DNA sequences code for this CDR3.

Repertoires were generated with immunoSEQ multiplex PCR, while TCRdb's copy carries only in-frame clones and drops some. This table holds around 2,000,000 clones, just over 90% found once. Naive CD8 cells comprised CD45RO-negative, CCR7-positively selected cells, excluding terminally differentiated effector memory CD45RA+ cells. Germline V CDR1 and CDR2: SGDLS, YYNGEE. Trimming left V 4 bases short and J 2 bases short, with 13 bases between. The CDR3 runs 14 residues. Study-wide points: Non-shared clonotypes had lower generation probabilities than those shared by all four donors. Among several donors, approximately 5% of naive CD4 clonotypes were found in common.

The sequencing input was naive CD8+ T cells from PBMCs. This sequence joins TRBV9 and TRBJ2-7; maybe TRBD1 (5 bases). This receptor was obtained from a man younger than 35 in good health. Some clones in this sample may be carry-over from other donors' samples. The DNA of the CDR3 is TGTGCCAGCAGCCCCTCGGGCAGGGCCTACGAGCAGTACTTC. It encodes CASSPSGRAYEQYF.